This T cell receptor (beta chain) appears in the sequencing data of a study of T cell responses to AZD1222 COVID-19 vaccine. Details on this clone: What it binds is unknown.

V lost 5 bases and J lost 6, with 16 bases in between. Germline CDR1 is MDHEN and CDR2 is SYDVKM. The CDR3 runs 15 residues. TCRdb's copy holds only in-frame clones and misses some; the assay was immunoSEQ multiplex PCR. The data contain about 68,000 clones, approximately 91% of them singletons. Findings and caveats of the study: Two doses of AZD1222 preceded a rise in Spike-specific TCR breadth and depth. No repertoire was sampled before or during the peak T cell response, only after it. White British people made up most donors, females outnumbered males, and clonal diversity was possibly underestimated. Only six AZD1222 recipients tested seropositive at baseline.

The TCR originated in an adult in good health. The chain couples TRBV28 to TRBJ1-4, with TRBD1 as a possible D gene (6 bases). The sequences come from peripheral blood, collected on day 0 of AZD1222 vaccination. CDR3 sequence reads: CASSGRGGDDEKLFF. The CDR3 DNA is TGTGCCAGCAGTGGGAGGGGGGGTGACGATGAAAAACTGTTTTTT.